This TCR beta chain was retrieved from a study of radiation and T cells in renal cell carcinoma. The length of the CDR3 is 12 residues. Germline V CDR1 and CDR2: MNHNY, SVGAGI (reference sequence). V shed 6 bases, J shed 5 bases, and the junction held 2 bases outside the gene matches. Regarding time point: blood 4 weeks post-SBRT, at nephrectomy. Treatment of the sample: 15 Gy SBRT to primary tumor, nephrectomy 4 weeks later. Using immunoSEQ multiplex PCR, the repertoire was profiled, and TCRdb retains in-frame clones only, with some absent. The sample contains around 170,000 clones, roughly 90% of which appear only once. With regard to this clone: Other DNA sequences from this sample encode an identical CDR3 as well.

The sequence came from a woman aged 45-60 years with renal cell carcinoma. This rearrangement joins TRBV6-6 to TRBJ2-7; 9 bases match TRBD1. The input for sequencing was blood, taken from a patient whose treatment included radiotherapy and nephrectomy. CDR3 DNA sequence: TGTGCCAGCAGCTGGACAGGGGACGAGCAGTACTTC. Translation: CASSWTGDEQYF.